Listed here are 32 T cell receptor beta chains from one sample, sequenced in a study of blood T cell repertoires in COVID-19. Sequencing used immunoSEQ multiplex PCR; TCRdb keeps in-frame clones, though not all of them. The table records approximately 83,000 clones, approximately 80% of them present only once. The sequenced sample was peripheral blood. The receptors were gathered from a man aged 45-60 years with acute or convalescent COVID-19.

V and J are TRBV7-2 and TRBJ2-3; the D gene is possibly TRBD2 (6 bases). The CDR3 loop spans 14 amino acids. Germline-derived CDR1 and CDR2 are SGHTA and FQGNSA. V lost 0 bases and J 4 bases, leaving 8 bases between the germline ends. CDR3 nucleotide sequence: TGTGCCAGCAGCTTAGCGCGACTAGCAGATACGCAGTATTTT. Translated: CASSLARLADTQYF.

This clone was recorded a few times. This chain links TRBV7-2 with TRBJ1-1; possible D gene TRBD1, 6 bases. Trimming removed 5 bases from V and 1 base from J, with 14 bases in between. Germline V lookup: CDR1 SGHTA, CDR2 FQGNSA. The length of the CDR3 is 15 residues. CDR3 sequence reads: CASSEWTVSNTEAFF. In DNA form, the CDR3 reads TGTGCCAGCAGCGAATGGACAGTTTCGAACACTGAAGCTTTCTTT.

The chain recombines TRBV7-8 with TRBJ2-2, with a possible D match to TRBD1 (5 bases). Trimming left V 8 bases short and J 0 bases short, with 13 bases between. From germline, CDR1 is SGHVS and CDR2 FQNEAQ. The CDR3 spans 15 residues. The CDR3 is CASRPGRANTGELFF. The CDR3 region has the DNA TGTGCCAGCCGACCAGGGCGCGCGAACACCGGGGAGCTGTTTTTT.

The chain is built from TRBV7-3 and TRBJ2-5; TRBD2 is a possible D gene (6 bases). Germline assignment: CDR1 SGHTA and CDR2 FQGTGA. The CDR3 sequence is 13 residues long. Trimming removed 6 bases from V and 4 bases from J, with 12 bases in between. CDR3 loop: CASSTGAGETQYF. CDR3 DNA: TGTGCCAGCAGTACGGGAGCGGGAGAGACCCAGTACTTC.

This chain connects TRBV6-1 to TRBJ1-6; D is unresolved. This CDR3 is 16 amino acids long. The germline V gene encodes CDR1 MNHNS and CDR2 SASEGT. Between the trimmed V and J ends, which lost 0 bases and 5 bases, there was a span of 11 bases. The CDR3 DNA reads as TGTGCCAGCAGTGAAGCGCGGGTGATTGATAATTCACCCCTCCACTTT. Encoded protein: CASSEARVIDNSPLHF.

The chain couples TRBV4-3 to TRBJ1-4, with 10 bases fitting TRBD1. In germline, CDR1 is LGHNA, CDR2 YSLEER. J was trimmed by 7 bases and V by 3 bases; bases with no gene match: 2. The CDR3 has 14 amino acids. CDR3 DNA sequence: TGCGCCAGCAGCCATGGACAGGGGGGTGAAAAACTGTTTTTT. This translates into CASSHGQGGEKLFF.

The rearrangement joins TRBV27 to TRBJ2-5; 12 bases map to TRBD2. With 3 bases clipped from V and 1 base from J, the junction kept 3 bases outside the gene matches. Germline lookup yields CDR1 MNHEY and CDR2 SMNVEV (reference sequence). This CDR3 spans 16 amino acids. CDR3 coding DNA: TGTGCCAGCAGTTTTGGACTAGCGGGGCCCCAAGAGACCCAGTACTTC. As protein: CASSFGLAGPQETQYF.

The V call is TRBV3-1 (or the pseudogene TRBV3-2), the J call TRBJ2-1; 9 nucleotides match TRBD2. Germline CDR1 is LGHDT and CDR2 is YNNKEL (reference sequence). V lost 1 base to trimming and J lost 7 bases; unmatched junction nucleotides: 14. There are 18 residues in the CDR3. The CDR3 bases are TGTGCCAGCAGCCAAGCTAACGCCGGGACTAGCAGAATAAATGAGCAGTTCTTC. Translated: CASSQANAGTSRINEQFF.

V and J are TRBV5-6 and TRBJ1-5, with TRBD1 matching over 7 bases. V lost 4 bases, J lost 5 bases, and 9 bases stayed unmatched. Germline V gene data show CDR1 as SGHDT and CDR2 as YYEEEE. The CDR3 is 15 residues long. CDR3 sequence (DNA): TGTGCCAGCAGCAAGGGACAGAGAGGCGATCAGCCCCAGCATTTT. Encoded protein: CASSKGQRGDQPQHF.

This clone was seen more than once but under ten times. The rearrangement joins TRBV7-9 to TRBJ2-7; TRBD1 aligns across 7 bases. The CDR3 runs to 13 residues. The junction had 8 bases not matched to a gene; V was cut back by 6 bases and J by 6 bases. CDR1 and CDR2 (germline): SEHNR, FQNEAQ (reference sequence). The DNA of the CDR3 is TGTGCCAGCAGTTTACACAGGGGCCCCGAGCAGTACTTC. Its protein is CASSLHRGPEQYF.

CDR3 sequence: CASSVRSGLEPQHF. For the CDR3, the DNA is TGTGCCAGCAGTGTAAGGAGCGGGCTGGAGCCCCAGCATTTT. The rearrangement uses TRBV27 and TRBJ1-5; D remains unclear. The CDR3 is 14 residues long. Trimming pared 5 bases from V and 8 bases from J, leaving 16 bases between. Germline CDR1 and CDR2: MNHEY and SMNVEV (reference sequence).

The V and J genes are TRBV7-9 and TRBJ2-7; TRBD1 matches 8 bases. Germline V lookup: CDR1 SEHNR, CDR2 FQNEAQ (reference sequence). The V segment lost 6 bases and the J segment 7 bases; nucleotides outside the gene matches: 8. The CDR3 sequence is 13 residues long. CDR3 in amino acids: CASSQDRVGEQYF. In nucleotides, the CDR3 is TGTGCCAGCAGTCAGGACAGGGTTGGTGAGCAGTACTTC.

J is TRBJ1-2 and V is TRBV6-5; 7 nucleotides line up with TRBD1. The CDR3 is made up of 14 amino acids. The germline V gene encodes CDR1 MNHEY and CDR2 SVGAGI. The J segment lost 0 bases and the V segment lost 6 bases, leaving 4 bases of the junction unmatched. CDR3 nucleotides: TGTGCCAGCAGAACCGGGACAGCTAACTATGGCTACACCTTC. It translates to CASRTGTANYGYTF.

Here the CDR3 DNA reads TGCAGTGCTAGTTTGTCGGGAGGGCCAGGCACCGGGGAGCTGTTTTTT. Its translation is CSASLSGGPGTGELFF. The rearrangement joins TRBV20-1 to TRBJ2-2, with 8 nucleotides matching TRBD2. Trimming at V came to 3 bases and at J to 4 bases, leaving 10 bases not matched to a gene. Germline CDR1 reads DFQATT; CDR2 reads SNEGSKA (reference sequence). The CDR3 contains 16 residues.

The CDR3 region has the DNA TGTGCCAGCAGCTTAGCCGGAGGGGCGGGGGTCTCCTACGAGCAGTACTTC. Translation gives CASSLAGGAGVSYEQYF. V and J are TRBV11-2 and TRBJ2-7; TRBD2 matches 7 bases. The CDR3 has 17 residues. Germline CDR1 and CDR2: SGHAT and FQNNGV. Trimming removed 1 base from V and 0 bases from J; junction bases left unmatched: 9.

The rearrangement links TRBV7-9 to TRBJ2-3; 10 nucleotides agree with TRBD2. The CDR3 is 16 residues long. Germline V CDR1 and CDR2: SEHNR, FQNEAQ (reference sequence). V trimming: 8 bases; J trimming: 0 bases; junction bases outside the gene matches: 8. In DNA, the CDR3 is TGTGCCAGCGGGGGGCTAGCGGGAGTCAGCACAGATACGCAGTATTTT. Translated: CASGGLAGVSTDTQYF.

This CDR3 reads CASSGTVQETQYF. The CDR3 bases are TGTGCCAGCAGTGGGACAGTCCAAGAGACCCAGTACTTC. V and J are TRBV2 and TRBJ2-5, with D maybe TRBD1 (6 bases). V lost 4 bases to trimming and J lost 1 base, with 7 bases between them. The CDR3 spans 13 residues. Germline values: CDR1 SNHLY, CDR2 FYNNEI.

The CDR3: CASSDFGGRGETQYF. CDR3 DNA sequence: TGTGCCAGCAGTGACTTTGGCGGGAGGGGGGAGACCCAGTACTTC. The chain couples TRBV2 to TRBJ2-5; TRBD2 agrees at 9 bases. Germline V gives CDR1 SNHLY, CDR2 FYNNEI. Trimming took 3 bases from V and 5 from J; bases not matched to a gene: 7. This CDR3 has 15 amino acids.

CDR3 DNA: TGTGCCAGTAGACCTTCCGGGACAGGACTCTCGAGGAATGGCTACACCTTC. Protein product: CASRPSGTGLSRNGYTF. The V and J genes are TRBV19 and TRBJ1-2, with 8 positions matching TRBD1. This CDR3 is built from 17 residues. V lost 6 bases to trimming and J lost 6 bases; unmatched junction nucleotides: 18. CDR1 and CDR2 (germline): LNHDA, SQIVND (reference sequence).

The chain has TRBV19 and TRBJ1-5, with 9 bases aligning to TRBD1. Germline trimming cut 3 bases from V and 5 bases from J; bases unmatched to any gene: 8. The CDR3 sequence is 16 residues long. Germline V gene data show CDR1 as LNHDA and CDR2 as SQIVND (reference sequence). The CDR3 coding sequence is TGTGCCAGTAGTATGGGATTGGGACAGGGTCATCAGCCCCAGCATTTT. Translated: CASSMGLGQGHQPQHF.

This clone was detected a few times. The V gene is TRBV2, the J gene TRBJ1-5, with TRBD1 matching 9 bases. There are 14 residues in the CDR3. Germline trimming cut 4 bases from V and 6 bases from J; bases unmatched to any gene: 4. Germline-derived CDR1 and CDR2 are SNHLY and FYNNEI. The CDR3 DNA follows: TGTGCCAGCAGTGTGGGACAGGGAAGTCAGCCCCAGCATTTT. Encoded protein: CASSVGQGSQPQHF.

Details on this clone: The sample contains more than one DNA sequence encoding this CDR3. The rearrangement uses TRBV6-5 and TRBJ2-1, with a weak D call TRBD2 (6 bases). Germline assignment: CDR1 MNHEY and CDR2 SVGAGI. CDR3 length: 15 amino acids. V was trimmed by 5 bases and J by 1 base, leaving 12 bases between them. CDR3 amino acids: CASSPGRGSYNEQFF. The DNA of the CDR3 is TGTGCCAGCAGTCCGGGGCGGGGTTCCTACAATGAGCAGTTCTTC.

The CDR3 coding sequence is TGTGCCAGCAGCCCAGAGACAGGGATAAATGAAAAACTGTTTTTT. Amino acids: CASSPETGINEKLFF. V is TRBV28 and J is TRBJ1-4; 7 nucleotides line up with TRBD1. CDR3 length: 15 residues. CDR1 MDHEN and CDR2 SYDVKM come from the germline V gene. Unmatched junction bases numbered 9, after V lost 6 bases and J lost 5 bases.

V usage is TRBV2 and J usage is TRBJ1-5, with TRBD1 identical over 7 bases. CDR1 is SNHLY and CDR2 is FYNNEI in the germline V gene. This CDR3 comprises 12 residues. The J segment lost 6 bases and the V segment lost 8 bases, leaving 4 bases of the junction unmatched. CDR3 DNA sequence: TGTGCCAGCTCCGACAGGGTTCAGCCCCAGCATTTT. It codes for CASSDRVQPQHF.

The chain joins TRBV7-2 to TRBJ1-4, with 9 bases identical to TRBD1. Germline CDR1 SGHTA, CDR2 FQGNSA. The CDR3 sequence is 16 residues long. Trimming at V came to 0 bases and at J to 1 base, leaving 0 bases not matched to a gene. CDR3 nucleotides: TGTGCCAGCAGCTTAGCGGGACAGGGAACTAATGAAAAACTGTTTTTT. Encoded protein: CASSLAGQGTNEKLFF.

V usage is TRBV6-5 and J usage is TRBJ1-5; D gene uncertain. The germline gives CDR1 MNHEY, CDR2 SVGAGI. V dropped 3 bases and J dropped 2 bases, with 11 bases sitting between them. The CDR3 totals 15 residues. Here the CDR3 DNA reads TGTGCCAGCAGTTATACGGGGAATGGCAATCAGCCCCAGCATTTT. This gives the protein CASSYTGNGNQPQHF.

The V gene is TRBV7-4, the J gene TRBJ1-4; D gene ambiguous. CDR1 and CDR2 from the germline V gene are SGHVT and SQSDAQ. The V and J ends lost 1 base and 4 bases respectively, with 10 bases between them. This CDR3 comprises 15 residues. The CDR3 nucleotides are TGTGCCAGCAGCTTAGTACAGCCGCATAATGAAAAACTGTTTTTT. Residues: CASSLVQPHNEKLFF.

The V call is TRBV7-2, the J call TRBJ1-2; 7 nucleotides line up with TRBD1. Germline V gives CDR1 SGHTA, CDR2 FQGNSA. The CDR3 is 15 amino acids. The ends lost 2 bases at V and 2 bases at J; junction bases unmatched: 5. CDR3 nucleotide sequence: TGTGCCAGCAGCTTATTCCGACAGGGAAACTATGGCTACACCTTC. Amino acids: CASSLFRQGNYGYTF.

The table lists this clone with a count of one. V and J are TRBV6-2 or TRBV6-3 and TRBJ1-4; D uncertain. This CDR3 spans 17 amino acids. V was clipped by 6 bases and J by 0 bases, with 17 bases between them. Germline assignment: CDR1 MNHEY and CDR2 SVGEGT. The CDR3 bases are TGTGCCAGCAGATACGCAACCACGGGTTCAACTAATGAAAAACTGTTTTTT. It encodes CASRYATTGSTNEKLFF.

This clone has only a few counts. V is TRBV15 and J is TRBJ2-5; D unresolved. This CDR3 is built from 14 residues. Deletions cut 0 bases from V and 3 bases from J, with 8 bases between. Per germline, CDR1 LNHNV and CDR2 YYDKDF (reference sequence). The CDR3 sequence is CATSRETHEETQYF. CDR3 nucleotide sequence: TGTGCCACCAGCAGAGAAACTCACGAAGAGACCCAGTACTTC.

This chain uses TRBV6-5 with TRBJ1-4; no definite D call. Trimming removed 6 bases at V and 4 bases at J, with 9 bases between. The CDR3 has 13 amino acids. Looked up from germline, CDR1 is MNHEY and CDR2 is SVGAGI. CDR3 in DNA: TGTGCCAGCAGGAGGCAGCTTAATGAAAAACTGTTTTTT. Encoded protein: CASRRQLNEKLFF.

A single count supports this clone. The CDR3 sequence: CAWRTKTSYNEQFF. CDR3 DNA: TGTGCCTGGCGGACTAAGACCTCCTACAATGAGCAGTTCTTC. The V gene is TRBV30, the J gene TRBJ2-1, with D maybe TRBD2 (6 bases). Trimming took off 5 bases at V and 0 bases at J, with 11 bases between the two ends. The germline V gene encodes CDR1 GTSNPN and CDR2 SVGIG (reference sequence). The CDR3 is 14 amino acids.